This paragraph covers one T cell receptor beta chain sequence. The record originates from a study of radiotherapy plus CTLA-4 blockade in lung cancer. V lost 4 bases and J lost 4, with 10 bases in between. The V gene's germline CDR1 is SGDLS and CDR2 YYNGEE. The CDR3 contains 13 residues. Using immunoSEQ multiplex PCR, the repertoire was profiled, and TCRdb retains in-frame clones only, with some absent. The data hold 50,000 to 65,000 clones, with just over 75% observed a single time. The specimen comprised peripheral blood, sampled from a patient treated with radiotherapy plus ipilimumab. The chain links TRBV9 to TRBJ2-3; D is unclear. The origin of this receptor is a human donor with non-small cell lung cancer who had a partial response to radiotherapy plus ipilimumab. CDR3 amino acids: CASSPLLADTQYF. Written as DNA, the CDR3 is TGTGCCAGCAGCCCCCTTCTAGCAGATACGCAGTATTTT.